This T cell receptor beta chain stems from a study of blood T cell repertoires in COVID-19. For the study at large: Sample material is recorded as cDNA or gDNA derived from T cells, B-cell-depleted T cells, or PBMCs.

Libraries were prepared by immunoSEQ multiplex PCR; TCRdb keeps only in-frame clonotypes and omits some of them. The data hold 350,000 or so clones, with around 87% observed a single time. The germline CDR1 and CDR2 sequences are MGHRA and YSYEKL. The CDR3 runs to 15 residues. V was clipped by 3 bases and J by 4 bases, with 14 bases between them. Sequencing was carried out using peripheral blood. The chain uses TRBV4-1 and TRBJ2-3, with D maybe TRBD2 (5 bases). The sequence was obtained from a man younger than 35 with active or convalescent COVID-19. This CDR3 is CASSHIRTGSDTQYF. Written as DNA, the CDR3 is TGCGCCAGCAGCCACATCCGGACTGGCTCAGATACGCAGTATTTT.